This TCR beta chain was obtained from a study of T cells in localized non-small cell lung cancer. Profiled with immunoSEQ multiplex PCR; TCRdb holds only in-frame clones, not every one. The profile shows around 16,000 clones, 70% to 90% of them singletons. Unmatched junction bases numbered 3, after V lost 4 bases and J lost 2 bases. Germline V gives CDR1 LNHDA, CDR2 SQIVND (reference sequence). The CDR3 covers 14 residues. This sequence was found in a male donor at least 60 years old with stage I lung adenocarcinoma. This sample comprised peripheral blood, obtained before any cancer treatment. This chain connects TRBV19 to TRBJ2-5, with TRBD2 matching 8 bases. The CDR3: CASSTGGGQETQYF. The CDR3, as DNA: TGTGCCAGTAGTACCGGGGGGGGGCAAGAGACCCAGTACTTC.